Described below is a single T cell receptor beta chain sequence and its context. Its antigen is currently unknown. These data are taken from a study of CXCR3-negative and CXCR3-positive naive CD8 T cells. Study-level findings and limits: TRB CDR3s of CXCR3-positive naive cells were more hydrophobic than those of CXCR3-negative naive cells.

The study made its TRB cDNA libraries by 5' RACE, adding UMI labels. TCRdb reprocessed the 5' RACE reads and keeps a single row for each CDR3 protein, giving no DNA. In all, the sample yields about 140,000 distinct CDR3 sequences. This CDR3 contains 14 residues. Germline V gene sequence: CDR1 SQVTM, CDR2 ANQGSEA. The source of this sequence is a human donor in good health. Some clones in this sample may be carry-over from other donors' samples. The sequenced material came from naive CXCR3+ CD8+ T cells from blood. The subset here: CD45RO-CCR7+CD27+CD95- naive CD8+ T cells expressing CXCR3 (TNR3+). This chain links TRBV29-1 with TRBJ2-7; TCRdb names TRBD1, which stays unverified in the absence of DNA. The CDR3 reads CSVGVLRGGYEQYF.